This T cell receptor (beta chain) was profiled in a study of Graves' ophthalmopathy and Graves' hyperthyroidism. For the study at large: Sampling took place at initial diagnosis, with peripheral blood obtained before any treatment.

CDR3 regions of TCR beta were amplified from RNA transcripts. Investigators did first-round RT-PCR with HTBI primers, then second-round multiplex PCR. TCRdb ran MiXCR on the multiplex PCR reads and lists one entry per CDR3 protein. This sample has approximately 480,000 distinct CDR3 sequences, with 13% to 15% found just once. The CDR3 covers 15 residues. Trimming pared 0 bases from V and 5 bases from J, leaving 13 bases between. Germline CDR1 MNHEY, CDR2 SVGAGI. Findings and caveats of the study: A 13-signature model separated ophthalmopathy from stable hyperthyroidism, reaching roughly 85% sensitivity and less than 83% specificity cross-validated. The model predicted ophthalmopathy progression with 60% to 71% sensitivity and 72% to 85% specificity. Thyroid clonotypes that were expanded above 0.001 frequency mostly also appeared in blood.

This clonotype was counted at least ten times. As yet, its antigen is unknown. The sequenced sample consisted of blood. The sequence derives from a woman aged 25 to 39 with Graves' ophthalmopathy. The rearrangement joins TRBV6-5 to TRBJ1-1; D might be TRBD1 (6 bases). The CDR3 sequence: CASSYSGEGETEAFF. The DNA for the CDR3 is TGTGCCAGCAGTTACTCCGGGGAGGGGGAAACTGAAGCTTTCTTT.